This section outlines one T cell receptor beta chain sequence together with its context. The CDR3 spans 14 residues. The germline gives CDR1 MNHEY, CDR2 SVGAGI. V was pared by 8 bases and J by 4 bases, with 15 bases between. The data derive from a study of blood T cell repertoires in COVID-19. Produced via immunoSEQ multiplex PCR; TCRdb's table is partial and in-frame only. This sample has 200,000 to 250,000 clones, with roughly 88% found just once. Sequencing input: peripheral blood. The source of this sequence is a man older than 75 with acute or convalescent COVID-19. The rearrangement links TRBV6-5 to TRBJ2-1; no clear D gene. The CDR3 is CASSAWARYNEQFF. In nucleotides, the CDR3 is TGTGCCAGCTCCGCATGGGCCCGATACAATGAGCAGTTCTTC.